The text below deals with one T cell receptor beta chain. What it binds is not known. The table came from immunoSEQ multiplex PCR; TCRdb's copy has only in-frame clones and leaves some out. The sample has more than 300,000 clones; 70% to 90% are singletons. The germline gives CDR1 SEHNR, CDR2 FQNEAQ (reference sequence). Germline trimming cut 5 bases from V and 1 base from J; bases unmatched to any gene: 2. The CDR3 contains 14 residues. This entry is derived from a study of cytomegalovirus exposure and HLA in healthy donors. The study, taken as a whole, reports: There were some public TCRs occurring in many donors, but most TCR sequences were rare. The study listed under 200 cytomegalovirus-associated TCR beta chains.

The genes are TRBV7-9 and TRBJ2-5; 9 bases map to TRBD1. Material: PBMCs. This receptor was obtained from a woman aged 18-35 years in good health and CMV-seronegative. CDR3 DNA: TGTGCCAGCAGCCTGGGACAGGGCCAAGAGACCCAGTACTTC. This translates into CASSLGQGQETQYF.